The sequence of this T cell receptor (beta chain) was determined in a study of shared clonotypes between healthy human individuals. V was clipped by 6 bases and J by 3 bases, with 18 bases between them. Germline assignment: CDR1 SSHAT and CDR2 FNYEAQ (reference sequence). The CDR3 consists of 15 residues. Overall study findings and caveats: Unshared clonotypes carried lower generation probabilities than those common to all four donors. Shared across a few donors were around 4.7% of the naive CD4 clonotypes.

Splitting of each subset's genomic DNA was done evenly across several immunoSEQ plates. Data came from immunoSEQ multiplex PCR; TCRdb stores just in-frame clones and leaves some out. The sample has 2,500,000 or so clones; 80% to 95% are singletons. CD4+ cell separation produced CD45RA+ naive and CD45RA-negative memory subsets. A remark on this clone: Its antigen is still unknown.

The specimen was naive CD4+ T cells from PBMCs. The subset: CD45RA+ positively selected. The sequence derives from a man between 18 and 29 years old in good health. Some clones in this sample may be carry-over from other donors' samples. This chain links TRBV7-7 with TRBJ2-7; weak D call: TRBD1 (5 bases). The CDR3 region is CASSPSPDRLYEQYF. Written as DNA, the CDR3 is TGTGCCAGCAGTCCCTCCCCAGACAGACTCTACGAGCAGTACTTC.